These T cell receptor beta chains were read from a single sample in a study of cytomegalovirus exposure and HLA in healthy donors. TCRdb's table, derived via immunoSEQ multiplex PCR, lists solely in-frame clones and lacks some. This table holds about 150,000 clones, almost 75% found once. The sequencing sample was made of PBMCs. These receptors were collected from a woman aged 18-29 years in good health and CMV-seropositive. The CDR3 runs from the conserved cysteine through the conserved F or W. The order of the fields is D gene, V gene, J gene, clone size, CDR3 DNA, CDR3 protein. A D gene is named only where the DNA matches it firmly. Size is omitted from some rows. Given values are once, few, many or a class for expanded clones.

TRBD1	TRBV4-2	TRBJ1-1	.	TGTGCCAGCAGCCAAGAGTGGGCACAGGGGGTTACTGAAGCTTTCTTT	CASSQEWAQGVTEAFF
TRBD1	TRBV28	TRBJ2-7	.	TGTGCCAGCAGTTTAGATCCGGCAGGGGGCTACTACGAGCAGTACTTC	CASSLDPAGGYYEQYF
TRBD2	TRBV7-2	TRBJ2-3	.	TGTGCCAGCAGCTTAGGACCCACCGGCGGGGGAGGCACAGATACGCAGTATTTT	CASSLGPTGGGGTDTQYF
TRBD1	TRBV25-1	TRBJ1-2	.	TGTGCCAGCAGAGAGGGACAGGGGGCTGGCTATGGCTACACCTTC	CASREGQGAGYGYTF
.	TRBV6-5	TRBJ1-1	.	TGTGCCAGCAGTATATCACAGGGTTTCACTGAAGCTTTCTTT	CASSISQGFTEAFF
TRBD1	TRBV7-6	TRBJ2-1	.	TGTGCCAGCACCAAGGGACAGGGGGCTTTAGGTGAGCAGTTCTTC	CASTKGQGALGEQFF
TRBD1	TRBV4-3	TRBJ1-1	once	TGCGCCAGCAGCCAACAGGGGGCAGAAACTGAAGCTTTCTTT	CASSQQGAETEAFF
.	TRBV4-1	TRBJ1-5	.	TGCGCCAGCACCATAAGGGAGGGGCGCAATCAGCCCCAGCATTTT	CASTIREGRNQPQHF
TRBD1	TRBV6-1	TRBJ1-1	.	TGTGCCAGCAGTGACACGGGGACAGGGTATGAAGCTTTCTTT	CASSDTGTGYEAFF
.	TRBV7-9	TRBJ2-3	.	TGTGCCAGCAGCTCTCCCTGGGGGGGCACAGATACGCAGTATTTT	CASSSPWGGTDTQYF
TRBD2	TRBV5-1	TRBJ2-4	.	TGCGCCAGCAGCGGGACTAGCGGGGGGATACTAGCCAAAAACATTCAGTACTTC	CASSGTSGGILAKNIQYF
.	TRBV9	TRBJ2-1	.	TGTGCCAGCAGCCTAAGGACACTTTCCAATGAGCAGTTCTTC	CASSLRTLSNEQFF
TRBD2	TRBV29-1	TRBJ2-1	.	TGCAGCGTTGATGGCAGCGGGGGCTCGGATGAGCAGTTCTTC	CSVDGSGGSDEQFF
.	TRBV9	TRBJ2-2	.	TGTGCCAGCAGCGTAAGGAATGCGGACACCGGGGAGCTGTTTTTT	CASSVRNADTGELFF
.	TRBV4-1	TRBJ2-3	.	TGCGCCAGCAGCCTTTCGGGACAAGGCTCAGATACGCAGTATTTT	CASSLSGQGSDTQYF
TRBD2	TRBV6-5	TRBJ2-1	.	TGTGCCAGCAGTCCTCTAGCGGGGGGGCTCAATGAGCAGTTCTTC	CASSPLAGGLNEQFF
TRBD1	TRBV7-9	TRBJ2-3	.	TGTGCCAGCAGCGACCGACAGGGCTCTCCCACAGATACGCAGTATTTT	CASSDRQGSPTDTQYF
TRBD2	TRBV9	TRBJ2-1	few	TGTGCCAGCAGCGTAGCCTGGTACGGGGGGGCCAACAATGAGCAGTTCTTC	CASSVAWYGGANNEQFF
.	TRBV7-8	TRBJ2-1	.	TGTGCCAGCGGGGGGAGCTCCTACAATGAGCAGTTCTTC	CASGGSSYNEQFF
.	TRBV11-2	TRBJ2-7	.	TGTGCCAGCAGCGCGATAGGGCTAGCAGACTACGAGCAGTACTTC	CASSAIGLADYEQYF
.	TRBV19	TRBJ2-7	.	TGTGCCAGTAGTCTTAAAGGGGCCAGCTCCTACGAGCAGTACTTC	CASSLKGASSYEQYF
.	TRBV30	TRBJ2-5	.	TGTGCCTGGAGTGATTACAGTCAAGAGACCCAGTACTTC	CAWSDYSQETQYF
.	TRBV28	TRBJ1-2	.	TGTGCCAGCAACCTAATACGTACCGGGCCCCAGGGTGACTATGGCTACACCTTC	CASNLIRTGPQGDYGYTF
TRBD1	TRBV6-5	TRBJ2-7	.	TGTGCCAGCTCGTACAGGGGATTCTACGAGCAGTACTTC	CASSYRGFYEQYF
.	TRBV7-3	TRBJ2-4	.	TGTGCCAGCAGCGCCGGAGGGGTGGGCATTCAGTACTTC	CASSAGGVGIQYF
.	TRBV4-1	TRBJ2-1	.	TGCGCCAGCAGCCAGCTTTTCCGGGATGTTAGAAGCTCCTACAATGAGCAGTTCTTC	CASSQLFRDVRSSYNEQFF
.	TRBV6-1	TRBJ1-1	.	TGTGCCAGCAGTGCGTCCAGGGACACTGAAGCTTTCTTT	CASSASRDTEAFF
.	TRBV11-1	TRBJ2-3	.	TGTGCCAGCAGCTTAACTGGGGCCCACACAGATACGCAGTATTTT	CASSLTGAHTDTQYF
.	TRBV11-1	TRBJ1-4	.	TGTGCCAGCAGGTCTGCCGGAAAACTGTTTTTT	CASRSAGKLFF
.	TRBV5-3	TRBJ2-5	.	TGTGCCAGAGTACTCACCGAGGGGGATCAAGAGACCCAGTACTTC	CARVLTEGDQETQYF
TRBD1	TRBV11-2	TRBJ2-7	.	TGTGCCAGCAGCTCCGACAGGGCCCGTCCCTACGAGCAGTACTTC	CASSSDRARPYEQYF
TRBD1	TRBV7-8	TRBJ2-2	.	TGTGCCAGCAGCTTAGCGGAGTCCGGGACAGGGGTCACCGGGGAGCTGTTTTTT	CASSLAESGTGVTGELFF
TRBD1	TRBV7-6	TRBJ2-1	.	TGTGCCAGCAGCCTCCGGGACAGCTACAATGAGCAGTTCTTC	CASSLRDSYNEQFF
TRBD1	TRBV2	TRBJ1-4	.	TGTGCCAGCAAGAACCAGGGGGCCGGTGAAAAACTGTTTTTT	CASKNQGAGEKLFF
TRBD1	TRBV11-2	TRBJ1-6	few	TGTGCCAGCAGCCCCCGGGACAGGGATAATTCACCCCTCCACTTT	CASSPRDRDNSPLHF
TRBD1	TRBV6-1	TRBJ1-3	.	TGTGCCAGCATACAGGGGCCCGGAAACACCATATATTTT	CASIQGPGNTIYF
.	TRBV6-5	TRBJ2-5	.	TGTGCCAGCAGCCAAGGTGGGGGGAGAGAGACCCAGTACTTC	CASSQGGGRETQYF
TRBD1	TRBV15	TRBJ1-1	.	TGTGCCACCAGCAGAGATGGACAGGGCTACACTGAAGCTTTCTTT	CATSRDGQGYTEAFF
.	TRBV6-1	TRBJ1-1	.	TGTGCCAGCAGTGGGAGAGAGGGTTGGAACACTGAAGCTTTCTTT	CASSGREGWNTEAFF
.	TRBV5-1	TRBJ1-1	.	TGCGCCAGCAGCTCCCACCACAGTTCTGAAGCTTTCTTT	CASSSHHSSEAFF
TRBD2	TRBV30	TRBJ2-7	.	TGTGCCTGGAGTTGGGGATTGGCGGGGGTCGGCTACGAGCAGTACTTC	CAWSWGLAGVGYEQYF
.	TRBV5-1	TRBJ2-3	.	TGCGCCAGCACTCATAGCGATGGCCGTACGCAGTATTTT	CASTHSDGRTQYF
.	TRBV27	TRBJ2-1	.	TGTGCCAGCAGTTTCAGAACGTACAATGAGCAGTTCTTC	CASSFRTYNEQFF
.	TRBV7-9	TRBJ2-7	.	TGTGCCAGCAGCTTATATGAGGGTTTGTACGAGCAGTACTTC	CASSLYEGLYEQYF
TRBD1	TRBV25-1	TRBJ1-2	few	TGTGCCAGCAGTGAAGATTTGACAGGGATATCTTCTTTCTATGGCTACACCTTC	CASSEDLTGISSFYGYTF
TRBD1	TRBV29-1	TRBJ1-1	few	TGCAGCGTTGAAAAGGGGGCCCCGGGAGCTTTCTTT	CSVEKGAPGAFF
TRBD1	TRBV13	TRBJ2-3	.	TGTGCCAGCAGCGGACCGGGACAGCGCACAGATACGCAGTATTTT	CASSGPGQRTDTQYF
.	TRBV29-1	TRBJ1-2	few	TGCAGCGTTCTCACGGGATGGGGAGGGGGCTATGGCTACACCTTC	CSVLTGWGGGYGYTF
.	TRBV15	TRBJ2-1	.	TGTGCCACCAGCTTACAGGGAAAGTCCGCCAATGAGCAGTTCTTC	CATSLQGKSANEQFF
.	TRBV5-1	TRBJ1-1	.	TGCGCCAGCAGCTTGGACAGCATGAACACTGAAGCTTTCTTT	CASSLDSMNTEAFF
TRBD1	TRBV9	TRBJ1-2	few	TGTGCCAGCAGCGTAGGACAGGGAAGTTATGGCTACACCTTC	CASSVGQGSYGYTF
TRBD1	TRBV27	TRBJ2-3	once	TGTGCCAGCAGTTTGGGGGGACAGGGTCTGGATACGCAGTATTTT	CASSLGGQGLDTQYF
TRBD1	TRBV4-2	TRBJ1-1	.	TGTGCCAGCAGCCCCAGGGGGCTGGACACTGAAGCTTTCTTT	CASSPRGLDTEAFF
TRBD2	TRBV7-6	TRBJ2-5	.	TGTGCCAGCAGCCCAAGCGGGACTAGCGGGGGGCAAGAGACCCAGTACTTC	CASSPSGTSGGQETQYF